These 23 T cell receptor beta chains originate from one sample sequenced in a study of CD8 T cells in ankylosing spondylitis. TCRdb called the 5' RACE reads again in MiXCR, with one record for every CDR3 protein. In the table there are about 300,000 distinct CDR3 sequences, less than 25% of which are singletons. The specimen sequenced was blood, either unsorted or a sorted T cell fraction (not recorded which). Source of these receptors: a female donor with ankylosing spondylitis or in good health (not recorded which).

In its sample, this clonotype was seen a few times. J is TRBJ2-3 and V is TRBV6-1, with 11 bases fitting TRBD1. The CDR3 consists of 15 residues. V lost 1 base, J lost 10 bases, and 7 bases stayed unmatched. Germline V lookup: CDR1 MNHNS, CDR2 SASEGT. As DNA, the CDR3 is TGTGCCAGCAGTGAAGGGACCCGGGACAGGGGGGCGCAGTATTTT. Encoded protein: CASSEGTRDRGAQYF.

The chain employs TRBV7-9 and TRBJ2-2; D is perhaps TRBD2 (5 bases). CDR1 is SEHNR, CDR2 FQNEAQ, per germline (reference sequence). The CDR3 extends over 14 amino acids. V lost 5 bases and J 5 bases, leaving 12 bases between the germline ends. CDR3 nucleotides: TGTGCCAGCAGCCGGAGGCTAGGGACCGGGGAGCTGTTTTTT. Amino acid sequence: CASSRRLGTGELFF.

The chain combines TRBV11-2 with TRBJ2-4; possible D gene TRBD2, 5 bases. The V end was cut by 4 bases, the J end by 8 bases, with 21 bases between. CDR1 SGHAT and CDR2 FQNNGV come from the germline V gene. CDR3 size: 16 residues. CDR3 sequence reads: CASSSGVSRTADIQYF. Written as DNA, the CDR3 is TGTGCCAGCAGCTCCGGGGTTAGCCGGACTGCGGACATTCAGTACTTC.

The rearrangement uses TRBV9 and TRBJ2-1; TRBD1 aligns across 8 bases. The CDR3 is 15 amino acids. Germline V lookup: CDR1 SGDLS, CDR2 YYNGEE. V lost 4 bases, J lost 5 bases, and 8 bases stayed unmatched. CDR3 sequence reads: CASSPRTGLDNEQFF. In DNA, the CDR3 is TGTGCCAGCAGCCCCCGGACAGGGCTCGACAATGAGCAGTTCTTC.

This clonotype was counted only a few times. The rearrangement uses TRBV9 and TRBJ2-7; D call uncertain. V was cut by 3 bases and J by 3 bases, with 10 bases left in between. Germline V gene lookup returns CDR1 SGDLS and CDR2 YYNGEE. The CDR3 is made up of 13 amino acids. CDR3 sequence reads: CASSARLDYEQYF. CDR3 coding DNA: TGTGCCAGCAGCGCCCGACTGGACTACGAGCAGTACTTC.

The chain has TRBV12-3 or TRBV12-4 and TRBJ2-7; 9 bases match TRBD2. Trimming removed 0 bases from V and 12 bases from J; junction bases left unmatched: 3. This CDR3 spans 12 amino acids. DNA of the CDR3: TGTGCCAGCAGTTTAGCCCTTAGCGGGAGGTACTTC. Translated, it gives CASSLALSGRYF.

The V call is TRBV5-1, the J call TRBJ2-5, with 7 bases matching TRBD2. The CDR3 length is 15 residues. Trimming at V came to 7 bases and at J to 6 bases, leaving 15 bases not matched to a gene. CDR1 SGHRS and CDR2 YFSETQ come from the germline V gene. This chain's CDR3 is CASLPGAGERKTQYF. The CDR3 bases are TGCGCCAGCCTTCCCGGGGCGGGAGAACGAAAGACCCAGTACTTC.

This clonotype was seen ten or more times. This chain connects TRBV5-6 to TRBJ2-4; D is unresolved. V lost 4 bases, J lost 7 bases, and 15 bases lay in between. Germline lookup yields CDR1 SGHDT and CDR2 YYEEEE. This CDR3 has 14 residues. CDR3 DNA: TGTGCCAGCAGCAAGCCCCCCGAGGTGAACATTCAGTACTTC. Its protein product is CASSKPPEVNIQYF.

The chain couples TRBV7-8 to TRBJ2-7; 14 bases fit TRBD2. The CDR3 covers 16 residues. With 2 bases clipped from V and 4 bases from J, the junction kept 4 bases outside the gene matches. Per germline, CDR1 SGHVS and CDR2 FQNEAQ. The CDR3 region is CASSLSRLAGGYEQYF. In DNA form, the CDR3 reads TGTGCCAGCAGCTTATCACGACTAGCGGGAGGGTACGAGCAGTACTTC.

The chain has TRBV11-2 and TRBJ2-1, with D possibly matching TRBD2 (6 bases). The V end lost 5 bases, the J end lost 4 bases, and 12 bases lay between the germline ends. Germline CDR1 SGHAT, CDR2 FQNNGV. The CDR3 consists of 14 residues. CDR3 in amino acids: CASSRLGLYNEQFF. The DNA of the CDR3 is TGTGCCAGCAGCCGCCTGGGACTGTACAATGAGCAGTTCTTC.

The J gene is TRBJ2-1, the V gene TRBV6-1, with TRBD2 identical over 9 bases. The ends lost 6 bases at V and 0 bases at J; junction bases unmatched: 6. Germline loops: CDR1 MNHNS, CDR2 SASEGT. The CDR3 is 16 amino acids. The CDR3 DNA sequence: TGTGCCAGCAGCGGGACTAGCCCGAGCTCCTACAATGAGCAGTTCTTC. Protein: CASSGTSPSSYNEQFF.

This clonotype was found a few times. The chain uses TRBV30 and TRBJ1-3; D is unresolved. CDR1 and CDR2 from the germline V gene are GTSNPN and SVGIG (reference sequence). V lost 6 bases to trimming and J lost 4 bases, with 13 bases between them. The CDR3 sequence is 13 residues long. Written as DNA, the CDR3 is TGTGCCTGTTTCGGCAGGTTAGGAAACACCATATATTTT. It translates to CACFGRLGNTIYF.

This clonotype occurred a few times. The CDR3 region has the DNA TGTGCCACCAGTGAAGGGACTAGCGGGAAGAATGAGCAGTTCTTC. Its translation: CATSEGTSGKNEQFF. J is TRBJ2-1 and V is TRBV24-1; 13 positions match TRBD2. This CDR3 is built from 15 residues. Germline V CDR1 and CDR2: KGHDR, SFDVKD. Unmatched junction bases numbered 3, after V lost 4 bases and J lost 7 bases.

The J gene is TRBJ2-1, the V gene TRBV9; D not certain. The V gene's germline CDR1 is SGDLS and CDR2 YYNGEE. Trimming took off 0 bases at V and 6 bases at J, with 7 bases between the two ends. The CDR3 runs to 13 residues. The CDR3 protein is CASSVAPPNEQFF. CDR3 nucleotides: TGTGCCAGCAGCGTAGCCCCCCCCAATGAGCAGTTCTTC.

The chain couples TRBV2 to TRBJ1-5; 7 positions agree with TRBD1. J gave up 7 bases and V 6 bases, and 6 bases lay outside the gene matches. CDR3 size: 13 residues. CDR1 is SNHLY and CDR2 is FYNNEI in the germline V gene. The CDR3 DNA sequence: TGTGCCAGCAGCTCTACAGGGGAGCAGCCCCAGCATTTT. It translates to CASSSTGEQPQHF. Full variable domain (outside the CDR3, taken from reference TRBV2 and TRBJ1-5): EPEVTQTPSHQVTQMGQEVILRCVPISNHLYFYWYRQILGQKVEFLVSFYNNEISEKSEIFDDQFSVERPDGSNFTLKIRSTKLEDSAMYFCASSSTGEQPQHFGDGTRLSIL.

This clonotype was seen many times. The CDR3 nucleotides are TGTGCCAGCAGCTGGGCAGTTGAAGCTTTCTTT. Translated: CASSWAVEAFF. The chain has TRBV12-3 or TRBV12-4 and TRBJ1-1; the D is unclear. Trimming removed 6 bases from V and 7 bases from J, with 9 bases in between. The CDR3 spans 11 residues.

The chain carries TRBV20-1 and TRBJ2-7; 8 bases match TRBD2. This CDR3 region has 16 residues. With V trimmed by 6 bases and J by 1 base, 14 bases remained unmatched. The germline V gene encodes CDR1 DFQATT and CDR2 SNEGSKA (reference sequence). CDR3 nucleotide sequence: TGCAGTGCCTCGCCCCAGGGTAGCGGGGTTTCCTACGAGCAGTACTTC. Encoded protein: CSASPQGSGVSYEQYF.

The J gene is TRBJ1-2, the V gene TRBV20-1; no clear D gene. V lost 0 bases and J lost 5, with 10 bases in between. The length of the CDR3 is 13 residues. Germline CDR1 reads DFQATT; CDR2 reads SNEGSKA (reference sequence). Here the CDR3 DNA reads TGCAGTGCTAGAGAGCCGGGAGTTTATGGCTACACCTTC. It translates to CSAREPGVYGYTF.

This clonotype showed up many times. The chain employs TRBV12-3 or TRBV12-4 and TRBJ1-1, with 7 bases identical to TRBD1. Unmatched junction bases numbered 2, after V lost 6 bases and J lost 1 base. The CDR3 contains 13 residues. The CDR3 spells CASRGTENTEAFF. The CDR3 coding sequence is TGTGCCAGCAGGGGGACAGAGAACACTGAAGCTTTCTTT.

This clonotype was seen a single time. The rearrangement links TRBV18 to TRBJ2-5; the match to TRBD2 covers 8 bases. Germline CDR1 and CDR2: KGHSH and LQKENI. This CDR3 has 13 residues. V shed 8 bases and J 9 bases; nucleotides not matched to a gene: 11. The CDR3 sequence is CASAPGTGRAQYF. Written as DNA, the CDR3 is TGTGCCAGCGCCCCCGGGACCGGGAGGGCCCAGTACTTC.

Ten or more counts support this clonotype. The chain has TRBV12-3 or TRBV12-4 and TRBJ1-2; no firm D call. CDR3 length: 12 residues. V lost 3 bases, J lost 7 bases, and 9 bases lay in between. CDR3 sequence reads: CASSLLIGGYTF. CDR3 in DNA: TGTGCCAGCAGTTTGCTGATCGGTGGCTACACCTTC.

V gene TRBV10-3 combines with J gene TRBJ1-2, with 7 bases that match TRBD1. The V segment lost 6 bases and the J segment 6 bases; nucleotides outside the gene matches: 10. Germline V CDR1 and CDR2: ENHRY, SYGVKD. CDR3 length equals 14 residues. This chain's CDR3 is CAISEQGRADGYTF. The CDR3 DNA reads TGTGCCATCAGCGAACAGGGGCGGGCGGATGGCTACACCTTC.

This clonotype was observed a few times. The chain is built from TRBV30 and TRBJ1-5; TRBD1 matches at 9 bases. J gave up 6 bases and V 2 bases, and 5 bases lay outside the gene matches. The CDR3 sequence is 14 residues long. The V gene's germline CDR1 is GTSNPN and CDR2 SVGIG (reference sequence). The CDR3 coding sequence is TGTGCCTGGAGTCGACAGGGGGGCACTCAGCCCCAGCATTTT. Its translation is CAWSRQGGTQPQHF.